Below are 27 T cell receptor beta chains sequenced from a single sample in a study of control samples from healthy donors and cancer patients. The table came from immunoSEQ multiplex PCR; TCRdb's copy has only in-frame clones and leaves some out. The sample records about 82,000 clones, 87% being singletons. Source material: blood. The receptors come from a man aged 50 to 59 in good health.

The CDR3 DNA is TGTGCCAGCAGCCAAGAGTGGCAGGGTCTAAATCAGCCCCAGCATTTT. Amino acids: CASSQEWQGLNQPQHF. The genes are TRBV3-1 (or the pseudogene TRBV3-2) and TRBJ1-5; D is perhaps TRBD1 (5 bases). Trimming pared 0 bases from V and 4 bases from J, leaving 13 bases between. The CDR3 totals 16 residues. Germline CDR1 is LGHDT and CDR2 is YNNKEL (reference sequence).

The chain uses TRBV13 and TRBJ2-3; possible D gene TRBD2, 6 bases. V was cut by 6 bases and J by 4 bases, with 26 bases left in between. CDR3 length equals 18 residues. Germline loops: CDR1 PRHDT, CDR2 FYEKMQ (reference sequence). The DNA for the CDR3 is TGTGCCAGCAGATTTCTTAGCGGTCGTCTGCTTCGCGCAGATACGCAGTATTTT. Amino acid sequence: CASRFLSGRLLRADTQYF.

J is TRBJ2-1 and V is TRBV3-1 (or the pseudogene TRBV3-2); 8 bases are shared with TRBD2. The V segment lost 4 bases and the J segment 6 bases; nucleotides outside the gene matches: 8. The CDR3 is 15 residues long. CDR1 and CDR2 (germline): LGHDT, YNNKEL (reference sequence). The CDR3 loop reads CASSRSGESGNEQFF. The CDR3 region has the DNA TGTGCCAGCAGCCGTAGCGGGGAGTCGGGCAATGAGCAGTTCTTC.

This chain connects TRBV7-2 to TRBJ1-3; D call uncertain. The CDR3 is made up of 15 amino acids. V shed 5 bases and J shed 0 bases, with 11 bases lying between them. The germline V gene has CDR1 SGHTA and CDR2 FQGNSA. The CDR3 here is CASSQGRSSGNTIYF. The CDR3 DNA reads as TGTGCCAGCAGCCAAGGCAGGAGCTCTGGAAACACCATATATTTT.

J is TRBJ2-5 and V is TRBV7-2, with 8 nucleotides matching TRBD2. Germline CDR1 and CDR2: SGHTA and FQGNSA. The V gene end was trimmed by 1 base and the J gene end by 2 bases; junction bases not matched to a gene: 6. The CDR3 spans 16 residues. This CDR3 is CASSLGSGTGQETQYF. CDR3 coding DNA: TGTGCCAGCAGCTTAGGTAGCGGGACCGGACAAGAGACCCAGTACTTC.

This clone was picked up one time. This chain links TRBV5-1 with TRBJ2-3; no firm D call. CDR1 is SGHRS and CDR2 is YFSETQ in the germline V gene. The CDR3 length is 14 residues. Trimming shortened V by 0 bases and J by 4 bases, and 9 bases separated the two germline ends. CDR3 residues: CASSLAEFADTQYF. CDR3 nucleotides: TGCGCCAGCAGCTTGGCCGAGTTCGCAGATACGCAGTATTTT. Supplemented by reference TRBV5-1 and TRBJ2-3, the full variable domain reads KAGVTQTPRYLIKTRGQQVTLSCSPISGHRSVSWYQQTPGQGLQFLFEYFSETQRNKGNFPGRFSGRQFSNSRSEMNVSTLELGDSALYLCASSLAEFADTQYFGPGTRLTVL.

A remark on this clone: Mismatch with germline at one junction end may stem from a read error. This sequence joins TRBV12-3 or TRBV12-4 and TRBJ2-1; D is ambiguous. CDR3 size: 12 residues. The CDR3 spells CASRLELGEQFF. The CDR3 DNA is TGTGCCAGCAGGTTAGAGCTGGGTGAGCAGTTCTTC.

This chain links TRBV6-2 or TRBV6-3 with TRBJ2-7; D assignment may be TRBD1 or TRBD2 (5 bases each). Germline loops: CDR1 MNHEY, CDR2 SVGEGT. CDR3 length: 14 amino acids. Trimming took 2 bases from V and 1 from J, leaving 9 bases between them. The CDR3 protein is CASSYRDGSYEQYF. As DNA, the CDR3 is TGTGCCAGCAGTTACCGGGACGGATCCTACGAGCAGTACTTC.

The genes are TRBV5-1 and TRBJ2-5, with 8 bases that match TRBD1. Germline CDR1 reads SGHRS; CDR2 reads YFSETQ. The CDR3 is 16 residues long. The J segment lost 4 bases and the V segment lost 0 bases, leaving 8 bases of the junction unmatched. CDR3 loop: CASSLALSGGSETQYF. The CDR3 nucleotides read TGCGCCAGCAGCTTGGCGCTGTCAGGGGGCTCAGAGACCCAGTACTTC.

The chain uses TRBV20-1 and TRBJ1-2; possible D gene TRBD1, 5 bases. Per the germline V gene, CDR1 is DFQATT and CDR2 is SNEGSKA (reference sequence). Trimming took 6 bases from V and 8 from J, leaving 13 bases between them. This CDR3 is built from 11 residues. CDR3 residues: CSAEGTRGYTF. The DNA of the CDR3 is TGCAGTGCCGAAGGGACTCGGGGCTACACCTTC.

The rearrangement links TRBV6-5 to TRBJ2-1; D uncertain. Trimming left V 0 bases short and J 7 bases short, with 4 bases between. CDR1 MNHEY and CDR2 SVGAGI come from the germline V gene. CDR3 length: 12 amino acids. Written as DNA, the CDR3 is TGTGCCAGCAGTTACTCCGGAAATGAGCAGTTCTTC. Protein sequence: CASSYSGNEQFF.

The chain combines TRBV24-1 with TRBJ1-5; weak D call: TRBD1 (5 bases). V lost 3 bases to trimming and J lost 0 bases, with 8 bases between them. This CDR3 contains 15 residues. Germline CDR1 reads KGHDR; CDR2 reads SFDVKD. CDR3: CATSDVTDSNQPQHF. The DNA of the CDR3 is TGTGCCACCAGTGATGTGACAGATAGCAATCAGCCCCAGCATTTT.

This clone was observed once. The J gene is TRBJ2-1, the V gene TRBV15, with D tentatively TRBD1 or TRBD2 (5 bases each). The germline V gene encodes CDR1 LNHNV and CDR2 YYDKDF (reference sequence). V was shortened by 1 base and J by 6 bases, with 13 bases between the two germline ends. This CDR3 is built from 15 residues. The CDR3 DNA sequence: TGTGCCACCAGCAGAGGGGGGACCTCAAGCAATGAGCAGTTCTTC. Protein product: CATSRGGTSSNEQFF.

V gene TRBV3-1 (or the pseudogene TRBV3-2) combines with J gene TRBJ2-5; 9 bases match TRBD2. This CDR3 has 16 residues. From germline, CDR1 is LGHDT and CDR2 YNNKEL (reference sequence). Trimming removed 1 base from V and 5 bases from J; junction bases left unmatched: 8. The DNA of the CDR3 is TGTGCCAGCAGCCAAGCGAGGCGGGGGGGGATGGAGACCCAGTACTTC. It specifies CASSQARRGGMETQYF.

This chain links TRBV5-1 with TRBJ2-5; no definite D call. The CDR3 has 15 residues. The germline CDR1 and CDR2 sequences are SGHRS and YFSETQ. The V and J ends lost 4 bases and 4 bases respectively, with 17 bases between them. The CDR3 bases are TGCGCCAGCAGCCCCCAAGGGATTACGGGAGAGACCCAGTACTTC. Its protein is CASSPQGITGETQYF.

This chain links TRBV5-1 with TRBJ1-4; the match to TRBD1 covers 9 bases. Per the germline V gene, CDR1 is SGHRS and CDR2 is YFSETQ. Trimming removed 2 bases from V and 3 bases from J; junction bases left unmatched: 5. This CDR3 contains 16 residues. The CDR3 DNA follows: TGCGCCAGCAGCTTACAGGGGGCTGGGGCTAATGAAAAACTGTTTTTT. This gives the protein CASSLQGAGANEKLFF.

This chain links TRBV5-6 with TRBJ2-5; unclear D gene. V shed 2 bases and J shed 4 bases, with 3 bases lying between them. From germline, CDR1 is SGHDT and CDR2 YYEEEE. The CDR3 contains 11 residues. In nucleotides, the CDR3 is TGTGCCAGCAGCTTCGGAGAGACCCAGTACTTC. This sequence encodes CASSFGETQYF.

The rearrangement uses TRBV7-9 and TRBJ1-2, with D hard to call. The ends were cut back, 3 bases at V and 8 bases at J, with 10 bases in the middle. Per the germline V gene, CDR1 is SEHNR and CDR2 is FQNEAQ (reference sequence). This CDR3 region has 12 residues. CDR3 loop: CASSFEGMGYTF. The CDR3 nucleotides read TGTGCCAGCAGCTTTGAAGGGATGGGCTACACCTTC.

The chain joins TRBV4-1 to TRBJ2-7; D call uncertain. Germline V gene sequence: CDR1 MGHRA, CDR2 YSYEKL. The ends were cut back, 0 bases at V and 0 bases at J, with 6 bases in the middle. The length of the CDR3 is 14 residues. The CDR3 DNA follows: TGCGCCAGCAGCCAAGATTGGGTCTCCTACGAGCAGTACTTC. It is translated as CASSQDWVSYEQYF.

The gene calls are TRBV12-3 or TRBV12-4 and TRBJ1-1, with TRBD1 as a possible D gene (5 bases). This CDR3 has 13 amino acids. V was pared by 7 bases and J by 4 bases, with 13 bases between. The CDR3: CASILGGATEAFF. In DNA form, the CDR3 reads TGTGCCAGCATCCTGGGGGGTGCCACTGAAGCTTTCTTT.

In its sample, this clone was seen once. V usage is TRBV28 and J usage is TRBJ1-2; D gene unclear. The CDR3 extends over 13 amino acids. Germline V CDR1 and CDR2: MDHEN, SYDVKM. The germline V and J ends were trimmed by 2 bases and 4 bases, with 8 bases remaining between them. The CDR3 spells CASSLGSVYGYTF. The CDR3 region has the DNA TGTGCCAGCAGTTTAGGGTCGGTCTATGGCTACACCTTC.

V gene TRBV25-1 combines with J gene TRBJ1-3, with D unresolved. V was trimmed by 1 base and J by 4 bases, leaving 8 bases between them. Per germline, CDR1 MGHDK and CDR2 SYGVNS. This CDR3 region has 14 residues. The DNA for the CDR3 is TGTGCCAGCAGTGAATCTGGGATGGGAAACACCATATATTTT. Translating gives CASSESGMGNTIYF.

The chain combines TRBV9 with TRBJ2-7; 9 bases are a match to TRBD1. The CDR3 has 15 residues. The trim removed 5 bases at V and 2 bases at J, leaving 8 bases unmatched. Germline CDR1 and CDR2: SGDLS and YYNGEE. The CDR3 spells CASSAAGQGTYEQYF. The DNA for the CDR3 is TGTGCCAGCAGTGCAGCGGGACAGGGTACCTACGAGCAGTACTTC.

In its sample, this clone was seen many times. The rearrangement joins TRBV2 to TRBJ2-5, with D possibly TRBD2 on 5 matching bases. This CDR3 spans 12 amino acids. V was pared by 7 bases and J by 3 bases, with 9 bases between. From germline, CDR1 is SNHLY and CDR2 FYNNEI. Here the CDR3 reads CASTSREETQYF. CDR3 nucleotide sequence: TGTGCCAGCACTAGCCGCGAAGAGACCCAGTACTTC.

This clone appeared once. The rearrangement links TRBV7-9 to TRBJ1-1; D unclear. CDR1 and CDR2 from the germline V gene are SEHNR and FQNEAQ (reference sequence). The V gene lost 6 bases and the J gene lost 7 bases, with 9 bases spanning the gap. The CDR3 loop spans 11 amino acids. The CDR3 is CASSRVLEAFF. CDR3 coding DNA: TGTGCCAGCAGTCGGGTTCTTGAAGCTTTCTTT.

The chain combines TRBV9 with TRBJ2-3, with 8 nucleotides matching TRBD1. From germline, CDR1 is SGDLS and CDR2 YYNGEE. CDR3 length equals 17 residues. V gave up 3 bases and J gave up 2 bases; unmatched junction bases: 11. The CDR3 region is CASSDRTGSEYTDTQYF. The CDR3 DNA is TGTGCCAGCAGCGATCGGACAGGGTCGGAGTACACAGATACGCAGTATTTT.

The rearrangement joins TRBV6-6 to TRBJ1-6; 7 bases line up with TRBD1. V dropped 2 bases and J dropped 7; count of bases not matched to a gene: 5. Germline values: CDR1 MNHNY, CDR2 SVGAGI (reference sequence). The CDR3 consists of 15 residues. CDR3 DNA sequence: TGTGCCAGCAGTTACCCCGGGACAGACAATTCACCCCTCCACTTT. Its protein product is CASSYPGTDNSPLHF.